This TCR gamma chain was recovered during a study of fetal and pediatric gammadelta thymocytes (dated by TCRdb to 2022 to 2024). About the study as a whole: To strengthen a single-cell study of gammadelta thymocyte development, the researchers used bulk gammadelta thymocyte repertoires that mixed previously published data with newly generated, unpublished data. Bulk TCR repertoire data were added to increase subject numbers and strengthen the CDR3 publicity analysis. A total of approximately ten subjects, comprising 3 fetal thymus donors and 7 pediatric thymus donors, were covered by the bulk gammadelta thymocyte repertoire set. Previously published data (refs 27,28) and unpublished data were combined in the bulk gammadelta thymocyte repertoires. Study-wide conclusions, independent of this receptor: Compared with post-natal repertoires, fetal gammadelta thymocyte repertoires had previously been reported to be enriched for TRDV2, TRGV8 and TRGV9 usage, low N additions and public CDR3s.

Fetal thymuses were obtained in Singapore from elective pregnancy terminations carried out for socio-psychological reasons at about 14 to 22 weeks estimated gestational age. All fetuses were judged to be structurally normal by ultrasound prior to termination and by gross morphological examination after termination. Thymocytes were stained with Zombie NIR viability dye and antibodies against CD3 (UCHT1), TCRgammadelta (11F2), TCRVgamma9 (IMMU360) and TCRVdelta2 (IMMU389). Bulk TRD and TRG CDR3 repertoires were generated separately from sorted Vgamma9Vdelta2 and nonVgamma9Vdelta2 gammadelta thymocytes of human fetal and pediatric thymuses. Thymic cell suspensions were prepared from fetal and post-natal thymuses as described previously. NonVgamma9Vdelta2 thymocytes were sorted as CD3+ gammadeltaTCR+ cells lacking the Vgamma9+Vdelta2+ phenotype. Cells were sorted on a FACS Aria III cell sorter (BD Biosciences).

TCRdb shows the sequencer as Illumina MiSeq. The study's own analysis went as follows. For publicity analysis, the Vgamma9Vdelta2 and nonVgamma9Vdelta2 bulk CDR3 files of each subject were merged into one combined repertoire per subject. CDR3 publicity was scored from 0 to 19 by checking each amino acid sequence across 9 single-cell datasets and approximately eleven bulk repertoires, using base R and dplyr. TCRdb recomputed clones from the public reads with CATT; identical DNA rows were then combined. V and J calls and clone size were set by TCRdb, not the authors. The sample table holds fewer than 650 gamma-chain clones, of which under 4.5% were seen once. 50% of the sample belongs to the ten largest clones. Judged by its sample share, this clone qualifies as large (0.1 to 1%). What antigen it recognizes has not been identified. No qualities accompany the bases; no much larger clone lies one base away.

V is pruned by 5 bases and J by 3 bases, leaving 1 base of the junction without a gene match. CDR1 is given as GITISATS and CDR2 as ISYDGTV, both from the germline V gene (reference sequence). The CDR3 starts with the cysteine, ends with the phenylalanine, and has 11 residues. Only CDR3 DNA remains: 33 bases, in frame from the first base. The sequenced sample was non-Vgamma9Vdelta2 gamma-delta T cells from the thymus. Per the publication, the cell subset or site label means: CD3+gammadeltaTCR+ thymocytes not co-expressing Vgamma9 and Vdelta2. This TCR was recovered from a human fetus. The chain was built from TRGV9 and TRGJ1 or TRGJ2. This receptor carries the CDR3 CALWGYYKKLF. The nucleotide sequence reads as follows: TGTGCCTTGTGGGGTTATTATAAGAAACTCTTT.